This note documents a single T cell receptor (beta chain) sequence. The antigen remains undetermined. The sample is drawn from a study of T-cell reconstitution after alpha-beta-depleted transplantation in children. Whole-study findings and limits: The origin of high day-60 TCRbeta diversity in some patients lay in surviving recipient T cells and thymic progenitors. Approximately two months post-transplant, alpha-beta T cells reportedly originated from several hundred expanded graft clones. By one year post-transplant, T-cell counts and diversity largely arose from T cells that were newly produced.

Unique molecular identifiers were used to barcode this TCRbeta library. TCRdb re-called the PCR reads through MiXCR, storing one row per CDR3 protein. The sample has some 840,000 distinct CDR3 sequences, about 16% seen once; the top ten hold approximately 5%. This CDR3 has 17 residues. The J segment lost 2 bases and the V segment lost 1 base, leaving 9 bases of the junction unmatched. CDR1 is SEHNR, CDR2 FQNEAQ, per germline (reference sequence). The V call is TRBV7-9, the J call TRBJ2-7, with 9 bases identical to TRBD1. The input for sequencing was PBMCs, mostly from graft donor cells, taken 360 days after TCRalphabeta/CD19-depleted stem cell transplant. This TCR derives from a male patient aged 10-17 years who had a stem cell transplant for acute lymphoblastic leukemia, so the T cells may come from the graft donor. CDR3 bases: TGTGCCAGCAGCTTAGGGGTTAGGCGGACAGGGGCCTACGAGCAGTACTTC. It codes for CASSLGVRRTGAYEQYF.